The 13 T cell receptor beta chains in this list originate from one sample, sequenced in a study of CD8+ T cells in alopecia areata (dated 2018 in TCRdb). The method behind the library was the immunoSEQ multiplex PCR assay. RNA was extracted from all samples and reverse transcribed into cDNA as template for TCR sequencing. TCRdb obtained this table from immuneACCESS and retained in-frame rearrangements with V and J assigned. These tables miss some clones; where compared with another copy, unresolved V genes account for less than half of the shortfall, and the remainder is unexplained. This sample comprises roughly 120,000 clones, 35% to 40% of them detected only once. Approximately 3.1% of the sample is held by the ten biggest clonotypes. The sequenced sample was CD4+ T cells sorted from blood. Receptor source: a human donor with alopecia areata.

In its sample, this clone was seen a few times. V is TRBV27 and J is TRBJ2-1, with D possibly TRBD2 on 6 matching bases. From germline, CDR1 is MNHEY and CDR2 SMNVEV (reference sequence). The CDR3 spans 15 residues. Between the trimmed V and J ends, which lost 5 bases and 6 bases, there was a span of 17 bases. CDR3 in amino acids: CASSPTSIPVNEQFF. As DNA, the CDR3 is TGTGCCAGCAGTCCAACTAGCATTCCTGTCAATGAGCAGTTCTTC.

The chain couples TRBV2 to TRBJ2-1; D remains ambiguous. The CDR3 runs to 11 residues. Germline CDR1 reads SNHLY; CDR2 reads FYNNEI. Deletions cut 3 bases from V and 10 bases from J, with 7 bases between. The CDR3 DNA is TGTGCCAGCAGTGATTCCGTAGAGCAGTTCTTC. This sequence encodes CASSDSVEQFF.

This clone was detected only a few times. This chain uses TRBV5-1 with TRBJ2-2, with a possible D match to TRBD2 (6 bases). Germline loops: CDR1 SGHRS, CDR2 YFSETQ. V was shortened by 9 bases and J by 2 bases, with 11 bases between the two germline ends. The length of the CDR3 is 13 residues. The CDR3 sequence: CATKGLNTGELFF. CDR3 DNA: TGCGCCACCAAGGGACTTAACACCGGGGAGCTGTTTTTT.

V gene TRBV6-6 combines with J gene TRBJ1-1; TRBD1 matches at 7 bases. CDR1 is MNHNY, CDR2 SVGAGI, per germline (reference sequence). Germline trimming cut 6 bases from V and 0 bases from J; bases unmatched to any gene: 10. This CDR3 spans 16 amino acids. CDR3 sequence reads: CASRIRQGPMNTEAFF. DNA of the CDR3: TGTGCCAGCAGGATAAGACAGGGCCCTATGAACACTGAAGCTTTCTTT.

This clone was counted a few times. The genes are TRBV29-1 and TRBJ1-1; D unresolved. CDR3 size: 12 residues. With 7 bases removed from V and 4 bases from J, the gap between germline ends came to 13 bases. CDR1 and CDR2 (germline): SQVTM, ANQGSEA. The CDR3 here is CSGRWGPTEAFF. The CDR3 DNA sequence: TGCAGCGGGAGGTGGGGTCCCACTGAAGCTTTCTTT.

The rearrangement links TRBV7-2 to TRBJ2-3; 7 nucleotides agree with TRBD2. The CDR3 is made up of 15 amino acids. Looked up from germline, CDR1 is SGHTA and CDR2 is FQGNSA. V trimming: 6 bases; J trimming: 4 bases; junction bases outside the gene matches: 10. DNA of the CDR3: TGTGCCAGCAGTCCCGAGGGACTACCGCCAGATACGCAGTATTTT. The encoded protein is CASSPEGLPPDTQYF.

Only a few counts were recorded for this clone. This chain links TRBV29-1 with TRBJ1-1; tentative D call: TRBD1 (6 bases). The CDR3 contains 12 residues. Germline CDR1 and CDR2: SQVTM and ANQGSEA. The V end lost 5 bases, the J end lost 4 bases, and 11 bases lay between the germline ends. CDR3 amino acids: CSVLRGSTEAFF. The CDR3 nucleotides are TGCAGCGTTCTCAGGGGATCCACTGAAGCTTTCTTT.

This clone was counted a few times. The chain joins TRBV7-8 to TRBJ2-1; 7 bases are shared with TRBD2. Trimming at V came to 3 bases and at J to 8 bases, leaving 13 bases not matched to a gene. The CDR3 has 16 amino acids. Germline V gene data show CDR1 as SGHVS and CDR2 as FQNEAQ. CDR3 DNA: TGTGCCAGCAGCTTGTTTAGGGTGCGGGAGATCTATGAGCAGTTCTTC. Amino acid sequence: CASSLFRVREIYEQFF.

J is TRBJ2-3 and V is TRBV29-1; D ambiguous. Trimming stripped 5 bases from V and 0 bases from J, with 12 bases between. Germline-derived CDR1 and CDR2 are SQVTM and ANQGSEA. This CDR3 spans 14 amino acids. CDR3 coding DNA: TGCAGCGTTTTTAGACTGACTAGCACAGATACGCAGTATTTT. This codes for CSVFRLTSTDTQYF.

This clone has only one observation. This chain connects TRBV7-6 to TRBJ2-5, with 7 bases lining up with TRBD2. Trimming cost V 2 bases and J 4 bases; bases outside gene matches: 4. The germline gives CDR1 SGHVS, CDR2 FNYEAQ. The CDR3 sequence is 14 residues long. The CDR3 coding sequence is TGTGCCAGCAGCTTAACAGCGGGAAGAGAGACCCAGTACTTC. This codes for CASSLTAGRETQYF.

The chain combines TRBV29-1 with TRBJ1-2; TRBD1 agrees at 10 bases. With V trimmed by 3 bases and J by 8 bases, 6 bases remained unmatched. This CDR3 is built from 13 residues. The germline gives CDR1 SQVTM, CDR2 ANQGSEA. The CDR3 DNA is TGCAGCGTTGACAGGGACAGGGGACAAGGCTACACCTTC. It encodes CSVDRDRGQGYTF.

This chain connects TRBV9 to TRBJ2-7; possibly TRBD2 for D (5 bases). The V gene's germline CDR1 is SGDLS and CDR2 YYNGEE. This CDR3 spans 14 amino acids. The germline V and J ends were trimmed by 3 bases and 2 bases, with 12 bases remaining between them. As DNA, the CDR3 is TGTGCCAGCAGCGCCCAGTCTAGCACCTACGAGCAGTACTTC. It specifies CASSAQSSTYEQYF. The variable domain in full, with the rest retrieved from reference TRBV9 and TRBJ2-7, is DSGVTQTPKHLITATGQRVTLRCSPRSGDLSVYWYQQSLDQGLQFLIQYYNGEERAKGNILERFSAQQFPDLHSELNLSSLELGDSALYFCASSAQSSTYEQYFGPGTRLTVT.

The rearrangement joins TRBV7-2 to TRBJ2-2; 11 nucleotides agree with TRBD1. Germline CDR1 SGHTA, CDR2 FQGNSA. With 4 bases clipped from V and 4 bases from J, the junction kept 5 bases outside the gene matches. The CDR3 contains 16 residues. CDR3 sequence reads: CASSSGQGARTGELFF. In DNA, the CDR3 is TGTGCCAGCAGCTCCGGACAGGGGGCGCGCACCGGGGAGCTGTTTTTT.